The clone carrying this T cell receptor (beta chain) showed up just a few times. Trimming removed 5 bases from V and 3 bases from J, with 10 bases in between. There are 13 residues in the CDR3. Germline CDR1 and CDR2: SGHTA and FQGTGA. Measured with immunoSEQ multiplex PCR; TCRdb has only the in-frame clones, and not every one. Altogether about 230,000 clones are present, approximately 82% being singletons, with the ten largest covering about 2.5%. The data stem from a study of blood T cell repertoires in COVID-19. Study-level background: The origin of the acute and convalescent COVID-19 samples was the United States, Italy and Spain.

The sequencing input was peripheral blood. This clonotype was obtained from a woman between 65 and 79 years old with active or convalescent COVID-19. J is TRBJ1-1 and V is TRBV7-3; TRBD1 might be the D (5 bases). The DNA of the CDR3 is TGTGCCAGCAGCAGTCAGGGTGACACTGAAGCTTTCTTT. Translated, it gives CASSSQGDTEAFF.